Listed here are 4 T cell receptor beta chains from one sample, sequenced in a study of blood T cell repertoires in COVID-19. The method was immunoSEQ multiplex PCR; TCRdb's version includes in-frame clones alone and lacks a portion of them. The repertoire has 200,000 to 300,000 clones, 82% of them found once; the top ten carry around 12%. Material: peripheral blood. Source of these receptors: a woman in her sixties with active or convalescent COVID-19.

V gene TRBV11-3 combines with J gene TRBJ1-2; D possibly corresponds to TRBD1 (5 bases). The germline V and J ends were trimmed by 1 base and 5 bases, with 17 bases remaining between them. This CDR3 has 16 residues. CDR1 is SGHNT, CDR2 YENEEA, per germline. CDR3 amino acids: CASSLVRGVKWYGYTF. For the CDR3, the DNA is TGTGCCAGCAGCTTAGTTCGGGGGGTCAAGTGGTATGGCTACACCTTC. The whole variable domain, filled in from reference TRBV11-3 and TRBJ1-2, reads EAGVVQSPRYKIIEKKQPVAFWCNPISGHNTLYWYLQNLGQGPELLIRYENEEAVDDSQLPKDRFSAERLKGVDSTLKIQPAELGDSAVYLCASSLVRGVKWYGYTFGSGTRLTVV.

This chain connects TRBV18 to TRBJ2-7; 8 bases fit TRBD2. The CDR3 has 15 amino acids. Unmatched junction bases numbered 5, after V lost 2 bases and J lost 2 bases. Germline lookup yields CDR1 KGHSH and CDR2 LQKENI. CDR3 sequence: CASSPAAGGPYEQYF. The CDR3 coding sequence is TGTGCCAGCTCACCAGCGGCGGGGGGCCCCTACGAGCAGTACTTC.

V gene TRBV21-1 combines with J gene TRBJ2-7; TRBD1, as called in the table, went unchecked against the DNA. TRBV21-1 is marked as a pseudogene. The CDR3 loop spans 16 amino acids. CDR3 sequence (DNA): TGTGCCAGCAGCGCCCCTTACAGGGGTTTGTCCTACGAGCAGTACTTC. As protein: CASSAPYRGLSYEQYF.

The chain has TRBV7-9 and TRBJ1-6; D not resolved. V lost 1 base to trimming and J lost 7 bases, with 17 bases between them. The CDR3 spans 17 residues. Germline V gene lookup returns CDR1 SEHNR and CDR2 FQNEAQ (reference sequence). The DNA for the CDR3 is TGTGCCAGCAGCTTAGACTCTAGGCAACTATTAAATTCACCCCTCCACTTT. Encoded protein: CASSLDSRQLLNSPLHF.